This T cell receptor (beta chain) was captured in a study of T cells after yellow fever vaccination. Looking at the study overall: Some fractions had low cell numbers, and these were prepared with SMART-Seq v4 Ultra Low Input. Study-level points and caveats: The appearance of a small share of clonotypes in both CD4 and CD8 compartments was observed.

This clonotype was observed many times. Its antigen is as yet unknown. TCRdb processed the 5' RACE reads anew with MiXCR; each CDR3 protein has one entry. The sample shows about 220,000 distinct CDR3 sequences, about 3% of them seen only once. V shed 2 bases and J shed 2 bases, with 8 bases lying between them. CDR3 size: 14 residues. Germline CDR1 is SGHTA and CDR2 is FQGTGA. The chain joins TRBV7-3 to TRBJ2-3; D is unclear. This specimen consisted of CD4+ T cells sorted from PBMCs, obtained 10 days after the yellow fever booster vaccination. The receptor was isolated from a man aged 18 to 29 who received the YFV17D yellow fever vaccine. The chain's CDR3 is CASSLSRDTDTQYF. The CDR3 DNA reads TGTGCCAGCAGCTTATCGCGAGACACAGATACGCAGTATTTT.